This T cell receptor beta chain was captured by sequencing in a study of PD-L1 blockade in urothelial cancer. Study-wide context: Blood drawn 3 weeks (second dose) and 6 weeks after treatment start was analyzed. Typically, measured as a median, blood samples had about 140,000 T cells. General study points: Stronger expansion of tumor-associated clones in blood at 3 weeks distinguished durable-benefit patients.

A remark on this clone: What it recognizes is unknown.

Spiking each PCR with synthetic TCR analog templates was performed. Method: immunoSEQ multiplex PCR; TCRdb's copy keeps in-frame clones and lacks some. The data contain about 24,000 clones, roughly 84% of them singletons. The TCR sequence derives from a man in his 70s with urothelial cancer. The sequences come from PBMCs, collected around atezolizumab (anti-PD-L1) treatment.

CDR3 in DNA: TGTGCCAGTAGTATTTCGGGGGCTGGAAACACCATATATTTT. This codes for CASSISGAGNTIYF. The chain couples TRBV19 to TRBJ1-3, with a weak D call TRBD1 (5 bases). This CDR3 contains 14 residues. Germline lookup yields CDR1 LNHDA and CDR2 SQIVND (reference sequence). Trimming took off 3 bases at V and 2 bases at J, with 8 bases between the two ends.